The 15 T cell receptor beta chains in this list originate from one sample, sequenced in a study of blood T cells in healthy people across ages (dated by TCRdb to the mid-2010s). Preparation of the library involved 5' RACE. The instrument given in TCRdb is Illumina HiSeq 2500. A second about 7 to 11 cycle PCR used a sample-barcoded 5' primer and a J-beta primer mix. TCRdb cleaned the public reads at Q25 with fastp, built clones with MiXCR and kept in-frame beta chains. Under each unique CDR3 protein, matching rows form one entry showing the most common genes and DNA. The sample has a few hundred thousand distinct CDR3 sequences on record, about 49% of them singletons. The ten most abundant clones make up 45% to 55% of the sample. The sample taken for sequencing was blood. All receptors derive from a man aged 55 to 69 in good health.

CDR3 amino acids: CAISESKGRGEKLFF. DNA for the CDR3: TGTGCCATCAGTGAGTCGAAGGGCAGAGGTGAAAAACTGTTTTTT. The chain has TRBV10-3 and TRBJ1-4; D not resolved. The CDR3 is 15 residues long. The V gene's germline CDR1 is ENHRY and CDR2 SYGVKD. Trimming removed 0 bases from V and 7 bases from J, with 12 bases in between.

The chain carries TRBV7-2 and TRBJ2-1; possible D gene TRBD2, 5 bases. The DNA matches TRBJ2-7 better at its end, which makes the J call doubtful. CDR1 is SGHTA and CDR2 is FQGNSA in the germline V gene. The CDR3 has 13 residues. The CDR3 sequence is CASSLEPGNEQYF. CDR3 DNA sequence: TGTGCCAGCAGCTTAGAGCCGGGAAATGAGCAGTACTTC.

This rearrangement joins TRBV24-1 to TRBJ2-5, with D possibly TRBD2 on 5 matching bases. Trimming stripped 0 bases from V and 7 bases from J, with 11 bases between. The germline V gene encodes CDR1 KGHDR and CDR2 SFDVKD. This CDR3 comprises 14 residues. The CDR3 DNA reads as TGTGCCACCAGTGATTTGTTGCAGGCGGGGACCCAGTACTTC. Encoded protein: CATSDLLQAGTQYF.

Of note for this clonotype: A junction boundary mismatches the germline segment, possibly from a read error. The V and J genes are TRBV28 and TRBJ2-5; D gene unclear. The germline gives CDR1 MDHEN, CDR2 SYDVKM. The CDR3 contains 15 residues. As DNA, the CDR3 is TGTGTCAGCAGTTTATTAATAAGGCGGCAAGAGACCCAGTACTTC. Protein: CVSSLLIRRQETQYF.

CDR3 residues: CASSEAGTGGHEQYF. The CDR3 bases are TGTGCCAGCAGTGAAGCCGGGACAGGGGGTCATGAGCAGTACTTC. The chain couples TRBV25-1 to TRBJ2-7; 11 bases line up with TRBD1. With V trimmed by 2 bases and J by 7 bases, 7 bases remained unmatched. Germline CDR1 MGHDK, CDR2 SYGVNS. The CDR3 runs to 15 residues.

The V gene is TRBV20-1, the J gene TRBJ1-5, with 9 positions matching TRBD1. The CDR3 has 15 residues. V gave up 3 bases and J gave up 7 bases; unmatched junction bases: 10. Looked up from germline, CDR1 is DFQATT and CDR2 is SNEGSKA (reference sequence). The CDR3 protein is CSARPGQGVGQPQHF. The CDR3 nucleotides are TGCAGTGCTAGGCCGGGACAGGGTGTCGGGCAGCCCCAGCATTTT.

The V and J genes are TRBV25-1 and TRBJ2-7; TRBD1 or TRBD2 may be the D gene (6 bases each). V lost 8 bases and J 3 bases, leaving 20 bases between the germline ends. CDR1 and CDR2 from the germline V gene are MGHDK and SYGVNS. The CDR3 sequence is 15 residues long. The CDR3 sequence is CASSGGGTIVYEQYF. Written as DNA, the CDR3 is TGTGCCAGCTCTGGTGGGGGGACAATCGTCTACGAGCAGTACTTC.

J is TRBJ1-1 and V is TRBV4-3, with D perhaps TRBD1 (5 bases). V lost 0 bases, J lost 8 bases, and 19 bases lay in between. Germline V gives CDR1 LGHNA, CDR2 YSLEER. The CDR3 consists of 16 residues. This CDR3 is CASSQDGAGGHEEAFF. DNA for the CDR3: TGCGCCAGCAGCCAAGATGGGGCAGGAGGCCATGAGGAAGCTTTCTTT.

The J gene is TRBJ2-7, the V gene TRBV29-1; D possibly corresponds to TRBD2 (6 bases). The better agreement between TRBJ2-5 and the DNA end casts doubt on the J call. The CDR3 runs to 14 residues. Germline V gene data show CDR1 as SQVTM and CDR2 as ANQGSEA. CDR3 nucleotides: TGCAGCGTTGATATAGCCGGAGGGATAGAGACCCAGTACTTC. Its translation: CSVDIAGGIETQYF.

This clonotype was observed at least ten times. The chain carries TRBV12-3 or TRBV12-4 and TRBJ2-7, with D unclear. V was cut by 8 bases and J by 1 base, with 9 bases left in between. There are 12 residues in the CDR3. CDR3 loop: CASSLTSYEQYF. CDR3 bases: TGTGCCAGCTCCCTAACATCCTACGAGCAGTACTTC.

This clonotype was counted only a few times. This chain connects TRBV10-3 to TRBJ2-1; a possible D gene is TRBD2 (5 bases). This CDR3 is built from 17 residues. From germline, CDR1 is ENHRY and CDR2 SYGVKD. V was pared by 4 bases and J by 0 bases, with 16 bases between. The CDR3 bases are TGTGCCATCAGTGCCTATATAGGAGGCGGCTCCTACAATGAGCAGTTCTTC. Protein product: CAISAYIGGGSYNEQFF.

Ten or more counts support this clonotype. The chain joins TRBV27 to TRBJ2-7; D unresolved. The CDR3 is 12 residues long. The germline V gene has CDR1 MNHEY and CDR2 SMNVEV (reference sequence). Trimming removed 4 bases at V and 7 bases at J, with 11 bases between. The CDR3 sequence: CASSSTLREQYF. The CDR3 nucleotides read TGTGCCAGCAGTTCAACCCTAAGGGAGCAGTACTTC.

This rearrangement joins TRBV21-1 to TRBJ2-7. TRBV21-1 counts as a pseudogene. This CDR3 is 14 amino acids long. The CDR3 nucleotides read TGTGCCAGCAGAAGCAGGCGAACATCCTACGAGCAGTACTTC. Translated: CASRSRRTSYEQYF.

The chain recombines TRBV20-1 with TRBJ2-4, with 9 nucleotides matching TRBD1. CDR3 length: 16 amino acids. The V segment lost 3 bases and the J segment 3 bases; nucleotides outside the gene matches: 9. Germline V gene data show CDR1 as DFQATT and CDR2 as SNEGSKA (reference sequence). CDR3: CSARIPGTGFKNIQYF. DNA of the CDR3: TGCAGTGCTAGGATTCCCGGGACAGGGTTCAAAAACATTCAGTACTTC.

The V gene is TRBV24-1, the J gene TRBJ2-3; D is perhaps TRBD2 (5 bases). The ends were cut back, 2 bases at V and 6 bases at J, with 8 bases in the middle. Germline V gene data show CDR1 as KGHDR and CDR2 as SFDVKD. This CDR3 has 13 residues. CDR3 sequence: CATSDWRSDTQYF. DNA of the CDR3: TGTGCCACCAGTGATTGGAGGAGCGATACGCAGTATTTT.